This paragraph reports one T cell receptor (beta chain). Enrolment of Seattle patients took place during active infection, and they were followed longitudinally. This entry belongs to a study of blood T cell repertoires in COVID-19. The CDR3 spans 12 residues. The germline V gene has CDR1 SGHAT and CDR2 FQNNGV. The V gene lost 7 bases and the J gene lost 1 base, with 5 bases spanning the gap. Assay: immunoSEQ multiplex PCR; the TCRdb copy retains only in-frame clones and omits some. The data show about 180,000 clones, around 83% seen once. The receptor was isolated from a woman in her 70s with COVID-19, enrolled during active disease. The sample taken for sequencing was peripheral blood. The chain links TRBV11-2 to TRBJ1-3; D ambiguous. The CDR3 loop is CASTSSGNTIYF. CDR3 in DNA: TGTGCCAGCACCAGTTCTGGAAACACCATATATTTT.